This T cell receptor beta chain was retrieved from a study of PD-L1 blockade in urothelial cancer. Overall study: Typically, measured as a median, blood samples had about 140,000 T cells.

Produced via immunoSEQ multiplex PCR; TCRdb's table is partial and in-frame only. The table lists approximately 110,000 clones, approximately 85% of them singletons. CDR3 length: 15 amino acids. Germline V gene data show CDR1 as SGHAT and CDR2 as FQNNGV. Trimming shortened V by 1 base and J by 0 bases, and 7 bases separated the two germline ends. Here the sequenced sample was PBMCs, taken around atezolizumab (anti-PD-L1) treatment. The clonotype was recovered from a man in his fifties or sixties with urothelial cancer. V gene TRBV11-2 combines with J gene TRBJ2-1, with D uncertain. The CDR3 spells CASSLGPASYNEQFF. CDR3 sequence (DNA): TGTGCCAGCAGCTTAGGGCCCGCCTCCTACAATGAGCAGTTCTTC.